This T cell receptor (beta chain) was sequenced during a study of T cells in Graves' hyperthyroidism and ophthalmopathy. In regard to this clonotype: Its target is not known.

What was amplified from RNA transcripts were TCR beta CDR3 regions. First-round RT-PCR targeting the TCR CDR3 was performed with the HTBI primer set. TCRdb itself ran the multiplex PCR reads through MiXCR, one entry per CDR3 protein. Counted here are approximately 480,000 distinct CDR3 sequences, around 21% occurring once; the ten biggest clones make up 26%. Overall study findings and caveats: The majority of expanded thyroid clonotypes above 0.001 also appeared in blood.

This CDR3 contains 14 residues. The V and J ends lost 4 bases and 2 bases, in that order; junction bases with no gene match: 4. Per the germline V gene, CDR1 is SGHRS and CDR2 is YFSETQ. Using roughly 9.4 ml of fresh peripheral blood, PBMCs were prepared. This rearrangement joins TRBV5-1 to TRBJ2-7; 9 bases fit TRBD1. The TCR originated in a man between 18 and 35 years old with Graves' hyperthyroidism. The sequencing sample was made of blood. The CDR3 nucleotides read TGCGCCAGCAGCCGGGACAGGGACCCCTACGAGCAGTACTTC. It yields the protein CASSRDRDPYEQYF.